The rows below give T cell receptor beta chains drawn from one sample of a study of blood T cell repertoires in COVID-19. Data came from immunoSEQ multiplex PCR; TCRdb stores just in-frame clones and leaves some out. The data contain about 170,000 clones, 70% to 90% of them singletons. The sequenced material came from peripheral blood. The origin of the receptors is a woman of 80 years or more with COVID-19, enrolled during active disease. Each CDR3 is given with its conserved first and last residue. Each record gives: J gene, V gene, clone size, D gene, CDR3 DNA, CDR3 protein. The D gene is left open where the match is weak. Only some rows state a clone size, as once, few, many or a class for expanded clones.

>TRBJ2-7|TRBV5-5|-|-
TGTGCCAGCACCTCGGAGGTTTTCCACGAGCAGTACTTC
CASTSEVFHEQYF
>TRBJ1-1|TRBV18|-|-
TGTGCCAGCTCACCACCACAGGGACCTTACACTGAAGCTTTCTTT
CASSPPQGPYTEAFF
>TRBJ2-7|TRBV7-6|once|-
TGTGCCAGCAGCCCCAGGGGTTCCGAGCAGTACTTC
CASSPRGSEQYF
>TRBJ1-2|TRBV15|-|TRBD1
TGTGCCACCAGCAGCGAGACAGGGAACTATGGCTACACCTTC
CATSSETGNYGYTF
>TRBJ1-1|TRBV2|-|-
TGTGCCAGCAGTGACTACGGTGAAGCTTTCTTT
CASSDYGEAFF
>TRBJ1-1|TRBV9|-|-
TGTGCCAGCAGCGTAGGGGCAGGGATGACTGAAGCTTTCTTT
CASSVGAGMTEAFF
>TRBJ2-7|TRBV6-1|-|-
TGTGCCAGCAGTGAACTGTACAGGACCTACGAGCAGTACTTC
CASSELYRTYEQYF
>TRBJ2-3|TRBV7-2|-|-
TGTGCCAGCAGCTTTAGCGGAGGGGGCACAGATACGCAGTATTTT
CASSFSGGGTDTQYF
>TRBJ2-4|TRBV7-2|-|TRBD2
TGTGCCAGCGGGACTAGCAGTGGGATAAACATTCAGTACTTC
CASGTSSGINIQYF
>TRBJ1-1|TRBV5-4|-|TRBD1
TGTGCCAGCAGCTTGGACAGGGGGTATAGGGGGAACACTGAAGCTTTCTTT
CASSLDRGYRGNTEAFF
>TRBJ2-1|TRBV2|few|TRBD2
TGTGCCAGCTCCGGACTAGCGGTCTCCTACAATGAGCAGTTCTTC
CASSGLAVSYNEQFF
>TRBJ2-2|TRBV28|-|-
TGTGCCAGCAGTTCGGGAGGGGAGCTGTTTTTT
CASSSGGELFF
>TRBJ2-1|TRBV4-3|-|TRBD2
TGCGCCAGCTCTCGACGGGAGGAGTCGGGACAGTTCTTC
CASSRREESGQFF
>TRBJ2-7|TRBV7-9|-|-
TGTGCCAGCAGCTTGGCTAGCGCCCTCTCCTACGAGCAGTACTTC
CASSLASALSYEQYF
>TRBJ2-7|TRBV27|-|TRBD2
TGTGCCAGCACCTCCTCGAGCGGGAGTTACGAGCAGTACTTC
CASTSSSGSYEQYF
>TRBJ2-1|TRBV19|-|TRBD2
TGTGCCAGTAGTATAGACGGGACTATATACAATGAGCAGTTCTTC
CASSIDGTIYNEQFF
>TRBJ2-1|TRBV5-1|-|TRBD2
TGCGCCAGCAGCATCCCCCTAGCGGGAGGGCCGAATGAGCAGTTCTTC
CASSIPLAGGPNEQFF
>TRBJ2-2|TRBV3-1/TRBV3-2|-|TRBD1
TGTGCCAGCAGAACCGGGACAGGGGGCACCGGGGAGCTGTTTTTT
CASRTGTGGTGELFF
>TRBJ2-7|TRBV7-8|-|TRBD1
TGTGCCAGCACCCAGACCCGGGACAGCTTTTACGAGCAGTACTTC
CASTQTRDSFYEQYF
>TRBJ2-1|TRBV3-1/TRBV3-2|-|TRBD1
TGTGCCAGCAGCCATGGACAGGTTGAGTTCTTC
CASSHGQVEFF
>TRBJ1-4|TRBV2|once|-
TGTGCCAGCAGTGAGAGGGGAGGAGGTGAAAAACTGTTTTTT
CASSERGGGEKLFF
>TRBJ2-1|TRBV6-2/TRBV6-3|-|TRBD2
TGTGCCAGCAGTTACCCCTCTGGAGCGGGAGTAAGGAATGAGCAGTTCTTC
CASSYPSGAGVRNEQFF
>TRBJ1-5|TRBV19|-|-
TGTGCCAGTAGTACCAACACGGGGGGGAATCAGCCCCAGCATTTT
CASSTNTGGNQPQHF
>TRBJ1-1|TRBV19|-|-
TGTGCCAGTAGTATCGGAGGGGCGCCCACTGAAGCTTTCTTT
CASSIGGAPTEAFF
>TRBJ2-7|TRBV5-1|-|TRBD1
TGCGCCAGCAGCTCGACGACAGGGTCCTACGAGCAGTACTTC
CASSSTTGSYEQYF
>TRBJ2-1|TRBV19|-|-
TGTGCCAGTAGTATGCCGACTAATTTCTACAATGAGCAGTTCTTC
CASSMPTNFYNEQFF
>TRBJ1-2|TRBV6-5|-|-
TGTGCCAGCAGTCCCGGGAGCGGCGGCTACACCTTC
CASSPGSGGYTF
>TRBJ2-2|TRBV10-3|-|TRBD2
TGTGCCATCAGGCCTCGGGAGCGGGAGAACACCGGGGAGCTGTTTTTT
CAIRPRERENTGELFF
>TRBJ2-7|TRBV19|-|TRBD1
TGTGCCAGTAGCCACTACGACAGGGGAGACGAGCAGTACTTC
CASSHYDRGDEQYF
>TRBJ1-1|TRBV4-3|few|TRBD1
TGCGCCAGCAGCCAGGACCCCGGGACAGGGGGCGTTTGGGCTTTCTTT
CASSQDPGTGGVWAFF
>TRBJ1-6|TRBV24-1|-|-
TGTGCCACCAGTGAGGCAGGGAATTCACCCCTCCACTTT
CATSEAGNSPLHF
>TRBJ1-5|TRBV10-3|-|TRBD1
TGTGCCATCAGGGGGGACAGGTCCGACCAGCCCCAGCATTTT
CAIRGDRSDQPQHF
>TRBJ2-5|TRBV7-3|-|TRBD2
TGTGCCAGCAGCTTAAACGCGGGAGCTGGGGAGACCCAGTACTTC
CASSLNAGAGETQYF
>TRBJ2-7|TRBV7-2|-|-
TGTGCCAGCAGCTTAGCGGGGCGGTTAGCGGACTCCTACGAGCAGTACTTC
CASSLAGRLADSYEQYF
>TRBJ2-1|TRBV9|-|-
TGTGCCAGCAGCGAGGGACTTAGTGGAAACAATGAGCAGTTCTTC
CASSEGLSGNNEQFF
>TRBJ1-2|TRBV7-2|-|-
TGTGCCAGCAGCTTAGTCCGAACTCGCGATGGCTACACCTTC
CASSLVRTRDGYTF
>TRBJ2-2|TRBV6-2/TRBV6-3|-|TRBD2
TGTGCCAGCAGTTGGGGACTAGCGGGAGGACGCACGGCCGGGGAGCTGTTTTTT
CASSWGLAGGRTAGELFF
>TRBJ2-3|TRBV29-1|-|TRBD2
TGCAGCGTGCAACTAGCGGGAGAAGGAAATACGCAGTATTTT
CSVQLAGEGNTQYF
>TRBJ2-3|TRBV25-1|-|-
TGTGCCAGCAGTTTGGGGGCCATCCCTACGCAGTATTTT
CASSLGAIPTQYF
>TRBJ1-5|TRBV19|-|-
TGTGCCAGTAACGGGGCGGGGGTGTTGTCGAGCAATCAGCCCCAGCATTTT
CASNGAGVLSSNQPQHF
>TRBJ2-3|TRBV19|-|TRBD2
TGTGCCAGTAGTAACACAGTGGCGGGAGTTCTGACAGATACGCAGTATTTT
CASSNTVAGVLTDTQYF
>TRBJ2-7|TRBV19|-|-
TGTGCCAGTAGTATAGCCGCCTCGGGGGTCTACGAGCAGTACTTC
CASSIAASGVYEQYF
>TRBJ1-1|TRBV25-1|few|-
TGTGCCAGCAGTGTACACGCAAACACTGAAGCTTTCTTT
CASSVHANTEAFF
>TRBJ2-3|TRBV19|-|TRBD2
TGTGCCAGTAGTATTAGTCAACTAGCGGGTACTAGCACAGATACGCAGTATTTT
CASSISQLAGTSTDTQYF
>TRBJ2-1|TRBV5-6|few|-
TGTGCCAGCAGCTGGGAGAAGGATGAGCAGTTCTTC
CASSWEKDEQFF
>TRBJ2-1|TRBV29-1|once|-
TGCAGCGTTGGGTCGGGGGTCTACAATGAGCAGTTCTTC
CSVGSGVYNEQFF
>TRBJ2-1|TRBV4-2|-|TRBD1
TGTGCCAGCAGCCCGGGACAGGCTAACAATGAGCAGTTCTTC
CASSPGQANNEQFF
>TRBJ1-5|TRBV29-1|-|-
TGCAGCGTTGTTTTGACAGGCTTTAGCAATCAGCCCCAGCATTTT
CSVVLTGFSNQPQHF
>TRBJ2-7|TRBV29-1|few|TRBD1
TGCAGCGTACGACAGGGGGCCTACGAGCAGTACTTC
CSVRQGAYEQYF
>TRBJ2-5|TRBV5-1|-|TRBD1
TGCGCCAGCAGCCCGACGGGGGACAGGGTCGAGACCCAGTACTTC
CASSPTGDRVETQYF
>TRBJ2-3|TRBV27|-|-
TGTGCCAGCAAATCGTTAGCGTACACAGATACGCAGTATTTT
CASKSLAYTDTQYF
>TRBJ2-7|TRBV19|-|-
TGTGCCAGTAGTACCCAGGGGATCGCTGACTACGAGCAGTACTTC
CASSTQGIADYEQYF
>TRBJ2-3|TRBV6-2/TRBV6-3|-|-
TGTGCCAGCAGCCCAGACACCACAGATACGCAGTATTTT
CASSPDTTDTQYF
>TRBJ1-1|TRBV19|-|-
TGTGCCAGTAGTCATCTACGGAACACTGAAGCTTTCTTT
CASSHLRNTEAFF
>TRBJ2-2|TRBV18|-|-
TGTGCCAGCTCACCAGGGCAGCTGGCCGGGGAGCTGTTTTTT
CASSPGQLAGELFF